This record covers a single TCR beta chain. This record comes from a study of blood T cell repertoires in COVID-19. Study background: Samples came from the United States, Italy and Spain, spanning acute and convalescent COVID-19. PBMCs, B-cell-depleted T cells, or T cells provided the cDNA or gDNA that made up the material.

Between the trimmed V and J ends, which lost 1 base and 1 base, there was a span of 11 bases. The germline V gene encodes CDR1 KGHSH and CDR2 LQKENI. The CDR3 is 16 amino acids. Cohorts were based on clinical histories the participants reported. The data were produced by immunoSEQ multiplex PCR, yet TCRdb's version contains in-frame clones alone and is incomplete. This sample has roughly 230,000 clones, with about 85% found just once. The chain couples TRBV18 to TRBJ1-5; D is perhaps TRBD1 (5 bases). The sequencing input was PBMCs or T cells enriched from blood (not recorded which). The sequence derives from a woman aged 45-59 years who had been exposed to COVID-19. CDR3 coding DNA: TGTGCCAGCTCACCACGTCAAGGGGTCAGCAATCAGCCCCAGCATTTT. Its protein product is CASSPRQGVSNQPQHF.